The table lists the clone carrying this T cell receptor (beta chain) with many counts. The data stem from a study of low-dose radiotherapy and immunotherapy resistance in tumors. V was shortened by 0 bases and J by 0 bases, with 6 bases between the two germline ends. Germline V gene data show CDR1 as SGHTA and CDR2 as FQGNSA. The length of the CDR3 is 16 residues. Time point given: after trial treatment. Treatment noted: LDRT plus nivolumab, ipilimumab, low-dose cyclophosphamide and aspirin (RACIN trial). Alpha and beta chains were covered, as first-strand cDNA relied on TRAV- and TRBV-specific primers. The PCR that amplified TCRs ran for approximately 20 cycles, relying on a constant-region primer and a V-primer adapter. TCRdb processed the reads anew with MiXCR; each CDR3 protein has one entry. The profile shows under 90,000 distinct CDR3 sequences, over 15% of them singletons.

Sequences were derived from PBMCs, sampled after low-dose radiotherapy plus immunotherapy. This chain links TRBV7-2 with TRBJ2-6; D gene unclear. The source is a male donor with prostate cancer. The CDR3 region is CASSLAWDSGANVLTF. Here the CDR3 DNA reads TGTGCCAGCAGCTTAGCCTGGGACTCTGGGGCCAACGTCCTGACTTTC.